This T cell receptor (beta chain) was captured in a study of glioma-infiltrating T cells. This clonotype was seen a handful of times. The antigen is unknown. Using RNA template, CDR3s of TCR alpha and beta were amplified with iRepertoire arm-PCR. Tissue mRNA or PBMC total RNA, 100-400 ng, went into one-step reverse transcription and amplification. TCRdb processed the multiplex PCR reads anew with MiXCR; each CDR3 protein has one entry. The sample has roughly 120,000 distinct CDR3 sequences; around 23% are singletons. The germline V gene encodes CDR1 LGHDT and CDR2 YNNKEL (reference sequence). V was clipped by 0 bases and J by 4 bases; unmatched bases: 4. The CDR3 length is 15 residues. Study-wide findings and caveats: Gliomas, especially low-grade, showed above-expected tissue-blood divergence; non-neoplastic patients showed below. Only very few CDR3 sequences appeared in both tissue and blood.

The sequencing sample was made of glioma tissue, nonneoplastic brain tissue, or PBMCs (not recorded which). The chain links TRBV3-1 to TRBJ2-5; 8 positions match TRBD2. The origin of this receptor is a human donor with low-grade glioma or glioblastoma, undergoing nonglioma brain surgery, or in good health (not recorded which). In DNA form, the CDR3 reads TGTGCCAGCAGCCAAGAGCGGGAGGCTTTAGAGACCCAGTACTTC. Residues: CASSQEREALETQYF.